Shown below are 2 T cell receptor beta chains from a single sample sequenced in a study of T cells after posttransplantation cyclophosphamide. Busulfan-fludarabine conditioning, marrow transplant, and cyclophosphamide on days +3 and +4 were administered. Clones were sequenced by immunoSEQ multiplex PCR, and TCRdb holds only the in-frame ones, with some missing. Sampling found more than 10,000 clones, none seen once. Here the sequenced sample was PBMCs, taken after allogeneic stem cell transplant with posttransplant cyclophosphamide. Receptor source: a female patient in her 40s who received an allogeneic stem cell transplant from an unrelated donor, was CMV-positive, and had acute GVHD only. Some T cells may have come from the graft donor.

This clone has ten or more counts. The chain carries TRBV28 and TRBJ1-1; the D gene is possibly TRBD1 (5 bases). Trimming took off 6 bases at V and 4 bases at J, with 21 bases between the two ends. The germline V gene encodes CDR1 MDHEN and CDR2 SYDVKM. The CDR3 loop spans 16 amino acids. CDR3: CASSRIGTGLITEAFF. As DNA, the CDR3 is TGTGCCAGCAGCCGGATCGGGACGGGACTGATCACTGAAGCTTTCTTT.

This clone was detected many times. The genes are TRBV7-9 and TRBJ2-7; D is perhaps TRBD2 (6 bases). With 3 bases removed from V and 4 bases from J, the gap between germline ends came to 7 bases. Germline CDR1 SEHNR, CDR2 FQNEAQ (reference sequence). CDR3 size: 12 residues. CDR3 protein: CASSFGRYEQYV. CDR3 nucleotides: TGTGCCAGCAGCTTTGGGAGGTACGAGCAGTACGTC.